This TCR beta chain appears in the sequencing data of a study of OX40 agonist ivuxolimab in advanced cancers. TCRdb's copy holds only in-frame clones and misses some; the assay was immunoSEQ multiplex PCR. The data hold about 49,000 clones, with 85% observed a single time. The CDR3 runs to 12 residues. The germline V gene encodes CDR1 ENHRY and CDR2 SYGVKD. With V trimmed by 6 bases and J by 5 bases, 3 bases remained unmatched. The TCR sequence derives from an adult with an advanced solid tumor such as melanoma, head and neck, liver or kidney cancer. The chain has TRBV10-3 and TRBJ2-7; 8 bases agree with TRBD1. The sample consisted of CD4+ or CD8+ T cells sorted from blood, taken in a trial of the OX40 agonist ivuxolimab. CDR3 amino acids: CAISGQGHEQYF. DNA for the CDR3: TGTGCCATCAGCGGACAGGGACACGAGCAGTACTTC.